This T cell receptor beta chain was identified during a study of CD8+ T cells in alopecia areata. Study as a whole: Tofacitinib was taken orally by treated patients, and the dose was 5 to 10 mg twice daily. Regarding the study as a whole: Resident alphabeta T-cell populations of normal skin are likewise subject to sequencing in scalp samples.

Treatment defined: oral pan-JAK inhibitor, 5-10 mg twice daily. This CDR3 has 10 amino acids. With 5 bases removed from V and 8 bases from J, the gap between germline ends came to 4 bases. CDR1 is SGHTA and CDR2 is FQGNSA in the germline V gene. As the sequencing template, cDNA was produced by extracting RNA and reverse transcribing it. Produced via immunoSEQ multiplex PCR; TCRdb's table is partial and in-frame only. The table has hundreds of thousands of clones, 60% seen once; the top ten hold about 0.93%. Remarks on this clone: The antigen is unknown.

The material was CD4+ T cells sorted from blood, obtained between weeks 51 and 54, from a patient treated with tofacitinib. The receptor's source is a human donor with alopecia areata. The V call is TRBV7-2, the J call TRBJ2-1; D remains unclear. CDR3 nucleotides: TGTGCCAGCAGCAATCATGAGCAGTTCTTC. It specifies CASSNHEQFF.